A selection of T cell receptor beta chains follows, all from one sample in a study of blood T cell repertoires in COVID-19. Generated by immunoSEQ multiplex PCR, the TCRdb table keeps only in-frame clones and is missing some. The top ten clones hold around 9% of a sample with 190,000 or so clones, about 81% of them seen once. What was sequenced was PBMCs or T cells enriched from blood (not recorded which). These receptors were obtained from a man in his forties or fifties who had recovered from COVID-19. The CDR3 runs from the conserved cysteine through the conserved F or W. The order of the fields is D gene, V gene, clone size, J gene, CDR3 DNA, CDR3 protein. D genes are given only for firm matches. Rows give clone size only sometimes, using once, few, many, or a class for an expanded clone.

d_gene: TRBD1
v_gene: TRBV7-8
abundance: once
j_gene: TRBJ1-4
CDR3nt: TGTGCCAGCAGCTTAGCAGGAGGCCAGGGGGCGCGTGAAAAACTGTTTTTT
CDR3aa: CASSLAGGQGAREKLFF

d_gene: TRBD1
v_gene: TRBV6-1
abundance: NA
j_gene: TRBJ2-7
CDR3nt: TGTGCCAGCAGTGAAGAGTTGACAGGGCACTCCTACGAGCAGTACTTC
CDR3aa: CASSEELTGHSYEQYF

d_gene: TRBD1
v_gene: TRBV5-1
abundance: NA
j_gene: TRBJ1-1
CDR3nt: TGCGCCAGCAGCTTAGGACAGGGGCGGACTGAAGCTTTCTTT
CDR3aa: CASSLGQGRTEAFF

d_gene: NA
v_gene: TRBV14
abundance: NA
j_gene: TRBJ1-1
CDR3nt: TGTGCCAGCAGCCTCCAGGAGAACACTGAAGCTTTCTTT
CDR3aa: CASSLQENTEAFF

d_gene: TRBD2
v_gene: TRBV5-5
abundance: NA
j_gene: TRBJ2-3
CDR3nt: TGTGCCAGCAGCCCTGGACTAGCGGGATTTGGCACAGATACGCAGTATTTT
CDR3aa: CASSPGLAGFGTDTQYF

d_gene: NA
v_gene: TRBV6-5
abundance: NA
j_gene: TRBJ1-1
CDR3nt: TGTGCCAGCAGTTACGACGGGGTGATGAACACTGAAGCTTTCTTT
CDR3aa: CASSYDGVMNTEAFF

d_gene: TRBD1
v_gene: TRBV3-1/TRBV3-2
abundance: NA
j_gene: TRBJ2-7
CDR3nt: TGTGCCAGCAGCCCAGGGGGGACAGGGCTTTACGAGCAGTACTTC
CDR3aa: CASSPGGTGLYEQYF

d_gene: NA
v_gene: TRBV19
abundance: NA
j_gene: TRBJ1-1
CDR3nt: TGTGCCAGTAGTATGATTTCCCCGGGAAAGAACACTGAAGCTTTCTTT
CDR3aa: CASSMISPGKNTEAFF

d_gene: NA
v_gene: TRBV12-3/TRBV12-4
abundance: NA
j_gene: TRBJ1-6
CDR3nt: TGTGCCAGCAGTGATAGGGGGAATTCACCCCTCCACTTT
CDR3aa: CASSDRGNSPLHF

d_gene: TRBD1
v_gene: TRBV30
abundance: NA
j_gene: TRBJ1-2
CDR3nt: TGTGCCTGGTCCAGGGGGAAGTATGGCTACACCTTC
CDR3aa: CAWSRGKYGYTF

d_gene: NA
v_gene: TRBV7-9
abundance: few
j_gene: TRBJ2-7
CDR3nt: TGTGCCAGCAGCCCGAGCTACGAGCAGTACTTC
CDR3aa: CASSPSYEQYF

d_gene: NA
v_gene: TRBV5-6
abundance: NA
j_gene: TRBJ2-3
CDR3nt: TGTGCCAGCAGGCGGGACCCGGGGGATACGCAGTATTTT
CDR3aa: CASRRDPGDTQYF

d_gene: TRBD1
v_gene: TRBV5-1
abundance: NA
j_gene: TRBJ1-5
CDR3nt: TGCGCCAGCAGCCGTACAGGGGGCGTGGGGCAGCCCCAGCATTTT
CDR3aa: CASSRTGGVGQPQHF

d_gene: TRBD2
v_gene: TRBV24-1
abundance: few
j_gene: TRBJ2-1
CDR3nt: TGTGCCACCAGTGATTTCACCCTAGCGGGAGGGAACAATGAGCAGTTCTTC
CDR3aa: CATSDFTLAGGNNEQFF

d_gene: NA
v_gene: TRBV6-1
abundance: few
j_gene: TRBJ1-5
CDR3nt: TGTGCCAGCAGTGAATTGCCGGGGATCAATCAGCCCCAGCATTTT
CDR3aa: CASSELPGINQPQHF

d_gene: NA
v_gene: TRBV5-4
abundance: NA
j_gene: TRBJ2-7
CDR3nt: TGTGCCAGCAGCTTGTCAGGATCCTTCTACGAGCAGTACTTC
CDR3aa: CASSLSGSFYEQYF

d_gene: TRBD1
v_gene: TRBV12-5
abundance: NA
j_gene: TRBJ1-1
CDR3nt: TGTGCTAGTGGCCCGCGAGGGGGCTGGGGGACTGAAGCTTTCTTT
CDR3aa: CASGPRGGWGTEAFF

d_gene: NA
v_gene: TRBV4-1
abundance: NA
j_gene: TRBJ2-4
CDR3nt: TGCGCCAGCAGCCAAGATCCGGCCTTGGGGGGAAACATTCAGTACTTC
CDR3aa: CASSQDPALGGNIQYF

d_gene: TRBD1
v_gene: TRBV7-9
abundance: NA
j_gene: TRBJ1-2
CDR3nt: TGTGCCAGCAGCTTAGGACAGGGGATACACTATGGCTACACCTTC
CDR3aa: CASSLGQGIHYGYTF

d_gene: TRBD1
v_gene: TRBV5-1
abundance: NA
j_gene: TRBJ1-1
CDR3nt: TGCGCCAGCAGCTTGACAGGGGGGAACACTGAAGCTTTCTTT
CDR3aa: CASSLTGGNTEAFF

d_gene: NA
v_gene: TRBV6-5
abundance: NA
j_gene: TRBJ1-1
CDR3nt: TGTGCCAGCAGTTACAGCTCGAACACTGAAGCTTTCTTT
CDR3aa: CASSYSSNTEAFF

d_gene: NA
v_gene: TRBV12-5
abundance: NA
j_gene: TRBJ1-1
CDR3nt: TGTGCTAGTGATAATCAGGGGACTGAAGCTTTCTTT
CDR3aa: CASDNQGTEAFF

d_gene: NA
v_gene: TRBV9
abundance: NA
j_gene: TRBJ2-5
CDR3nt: TGTGCCAGCAGCGCAGGCGCAGGAGAGACCCAGTACTTC
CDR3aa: CASSAGAGETQYF

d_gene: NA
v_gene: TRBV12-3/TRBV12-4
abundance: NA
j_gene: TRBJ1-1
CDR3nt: TGTGCCAGCAGTCTCGGGATGAACACTGAAGCTTTCTTT
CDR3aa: CASSLGMNTEAFF

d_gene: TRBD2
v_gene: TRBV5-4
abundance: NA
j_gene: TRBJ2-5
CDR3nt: TGTGCCAGCAGCTTAACTAGCGGGCCCCAAGAGACCCAGTACTTC
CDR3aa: CASSLTSGPQETQYF

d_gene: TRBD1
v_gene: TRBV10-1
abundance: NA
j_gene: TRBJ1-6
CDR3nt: TGCGCCAGCGATCAACCGGGACAGGGGGGACTTTGCTCCTATAATTCACCCCTCCACTTT
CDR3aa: CASDQPGQGGLCSYNSPLHF

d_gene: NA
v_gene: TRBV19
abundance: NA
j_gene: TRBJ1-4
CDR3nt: TGTGCCAGTTCCCTCCCGAGTGCAACTAATGAAAAACTGTTTTTT
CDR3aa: CASSLPSATNEKLFF

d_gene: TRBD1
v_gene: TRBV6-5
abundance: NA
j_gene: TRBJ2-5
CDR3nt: TGTGCCAGCAGCCGAGGGGGACAGCAAGAGACCCAGTACTTC
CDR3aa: CASSRGGQQETQYF